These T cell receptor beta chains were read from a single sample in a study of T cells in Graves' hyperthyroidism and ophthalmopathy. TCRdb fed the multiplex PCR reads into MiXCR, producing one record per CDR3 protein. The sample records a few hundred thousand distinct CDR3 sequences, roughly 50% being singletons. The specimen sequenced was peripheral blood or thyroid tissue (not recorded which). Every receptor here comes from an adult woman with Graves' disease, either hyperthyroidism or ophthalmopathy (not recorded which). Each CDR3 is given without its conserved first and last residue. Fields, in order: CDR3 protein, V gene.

ASRRDRVYQPQH,TRBV10-1
ASSPTGTATYGYT,TRBV27
ASTPRKGSNQPQH,TRBV6-2/TRBV6-3
ASSETVGTQY,TRBV2
ASSAPRSSYNSPLH,TRBV25-1
ASSVGWDRVGQPQH,TRBV25-1
ASSDGVSEEQY,TRBV2
ATSDWTEVQH,TRBV24-1
ASSQEEADSNSPLH,TRBV7-3
ASVEARAETQY,TRBV25-1
ASSLRGGDTENSGNTIY,TRBV11-1
ASSPRSPGNTTY,TRBV18
ASSQPRQGRTDTQY,TRBV7-3
ATSIGLAGGFNEQY,TRBV15
ASRRSTDTSPLH,TRBV2
ATSRPGHLNTEAF,TRBV15
ASSLGGNTGLTLH,TRBV5-1
ASSLWHHEQY,TRBV5-6
ASSWDRQSHEQY,TRBV7-3
ASSPFWGTNEKLF,TRBV27
AISPHRGSSYEQY,TRBV10-3
AGSGSSRVPLH,TRBV2
ASSLVGSRFH,TRBV7-2
ASSPGSNSPLH,TRBV7-6
ASSAGTVNEKLF,TRBV6-6
AITRQVTYGYT,TRBV10-3
ASSPGGGQETQY,TRBV7-3
ASSELTGPGNTIY,TRBV2
AIRYGTENTEAF,TRBV10-3
ASSESGTGQPQH,TRBV10-2
ASIHSGGKLF,TRBV28
ASSLGSVSGANVLT,TRBV7-8
SVIIAGGAYNEQF,TRBV20-1
SARDHGTLRETQY,TRBV20-1
ASSLDPGNEKLF,TRBV5-5
ASSLAPPITGGRISPLH,TRBV12-3/TRBV12-4
ATGLRGPGQPQH,TRBV19
ASSPGTSATGETQY,TRBV7-7
ASSEGRGTDTQY,TRBV10-1
SASQGIGQPQH,TRBV20-1
ASSVGTIHEAF,TRBV9
ASSGGPNRGGELF,TRBV9
ASSLEPGYEQY,TRBV7-2
AISLKGTEAF,TRBV10-3
ASSWTGAGNEQF,TRBV7-2
ASSLEGSGEKLF,TRBV7-6
ASSPQRASPYEQYFGPGYQPQH,TRBV7-9
ASSPSPGDTEAF,TRBV5-1
ASSPSGYNTEAF,TRBV12-3/TRBV12-4
ASSSARGGDEQY,TRBV19
ASSPTGTGGSSGANVLT,TRBV7-9
ASSSPDSWKETQY,TRBV7-9
ASSFGTHEKLF,TRBV7-9